The 17 T cell receptor beta chains presented below share a single source sample, sequenced in a study of OX40 agonist ivuxolimab in advanced cancers. The library was made by the immunoSEQ multiplex PCR assay. TCRdb mirrors the immuneACCESS table, restricted to in-frame sequences. Some clones are absent from its copies; in checked studies, under half trace to an unresolved V gene, and the reason for the others is unknown. Within this sample are about 35,000 clones, with approximately 80% of them counted one time only. Roughly 14% of the sample is in the top ten clones. The sample in question was CD4+ or CD8+ T cells sorted from blood, obtained in a trial of the OX40 agonist ivuxolimab. The receptors were sampled from an adult with an advanced solid tumor such as melanoma, head and neck, liver or kidney cancer.

The chain employs TRBV2 and TRBJ2-3, with 9 bases identical to TRBD2. J lost 0 bases, V lost 7 bases, and 5 bases had no gene match. Germline V lookup: CDR1 SNHLY, CDR2 FYNNEI. The CDR3 spans 15 residues. The CDR3 DNA reads as TGTGCCAGCACTTGGACTAGCGCCAGCACAGATACGCAGTATTTT. Protein product: CASTWTSASTDTQYF.

This chain uses TRBV4-1 with TRBJ2-3, with D perhaps TRBD2 (6 bases). The germline V gene encodes CDR1 MGHRA and CDR2 YSYEKL. This CDR3 comprises 15 residues. Deletions cut 2 bases from V and 3 bases from J, with 12 bases between. The CDR3: CASSQYARGTDTQYF. The CDR3 nucleotides are TGCGCCAGCAGCCAATATGCCCGGGGGACAGATACGCAGTATTTT.

V usage is TRBV6-5 and J usage is TRBJ2-5; D is ambiguous. Germline assignment: CDR1 MNHEY and CDR2 SVGAGI. Trimming left V 3 bases short and J 0 bases short, with 11 bases between. The CDR3 totals 15 residues. CDR3 residues: CASSYSYSHQETQYF. CDR3 coding DNA: TGTGCCAGCAGTTATTCCTACAGCCACCAAGAGACCCAGTACTTC.

The rearrangement links TRBV6-1 to TRBJ2-1, with D possibly called TRBD1 or TRBD2 (5 bases each). Trimming removed 6 bases at V and 8 bases at J, with 11 bases between. The germline V gene has CDR1 MNHNS and CDR2 SASEGT. The CDR3 contains 12 residues. CDR3 sequence reads: CASSLRGYEQFF. Written as DNA, the CDR3 is TGTGCCAGCAGCCTGAGGGGTTATGAGCAGTTCTTC.

V is TRBV7-9 and J is TRBJ1-2; D call uncertain. The V and J ends lost 0 bases and 0 bases respectively, with 8 bases between them. From germline, CDR1 is SEHNR and CDR2 FQNEAQ (reference sequence). The CDR3 is 15 residues long. The CDR3 reads CASSLAPTTNYGYTF. The CDR3, as DNA: TGTGCCAGCAGCTTAGCCCCCACGACTAACTATGGCTACACCTTC.

V usage is TRBV12-5 and J usage is TRBJ2-3; 11 nucleotides line up with TRBD2. Germline trimming cut 0 bases from V and 4 bases from J; bases unmatched to any gene: 6. CDR3 length: 17 amino acids. Per the germline V gene, CDR1 is LGHNT and CDR2 is FRNRAP. CDR3 coding DNA: TGTGCTAGTGGTTTGGTACGAACTAGCGGGAGTGCAGATACGCAGTATTTT. Residues: CASGLVRTSGSADTQYF.

This clone was counted only a few times. The gene calls are TRBV11-3 and TRBJ1-1; 9 bases match TRBD1. Germline V gives CDR1 SGHNT, CDR2 YENEEA. After removal of 4 bases from V and 3 bases from J, the junction contained 6 bases not matched to a gene. The CDR3 totals 15 residues. CDR3 amino acids: CASSSVQGADTEAFF. CDR3 DNA: TGTGCCAGCAGCTCTGTACAGGGGGCGGACACTGAAGCTTTCTTT.

This chain uses TRBV2 with TRBJ2-1; D call uncertain. This CDR3 is built from 14 residues. Trimming took 2 bases from V and 4 from J, leaving 9 bases between them. Per germline, CDR1 SNHLY and CDR2 FYNNEI. Written as DNA, the CDR3 is TGTGCCAGCAGTGAATTAGGCTTATACAATGAGCAGTTCTTC. The encoded protein is CASSELGLYNEQFF.

The chain combines TRBV12-5 with TRBJ2-1; D is tentatively TRBD1 or TRBD2 (6 bases each). Trimming pared 5 bases from V and 3 bases from J, leaving 11 bases between. Germline CDR1 and CDR2: LGHNT and FRNRAP. CDR3 length equals 14 residues. CDR3 in amino acids: CASGGGQSYNEQFF. The CDR3 DNA reads as TGTGCTAGTGGTGGGGGGCAGAGCTACAATGAGCAGTTCTTC.

The rearrangement links TRBV10-2 to TRBJ2-4; TRBD1 matches at 7 bases. Per the germline V gene, CDR1 is WSHSY and CDR2 is SAAADI. V gave up 6 bases and J gave up 3 bases; unmatched junction bases: 14. This CDR3 has 17 residues. This chain's CDR3 is CASRTGTASTYKNIQYF. The DNA of the CDR3 is TGCGCCAGCAGGACCGGGACAGCAAGTACTTACAAAAACATTCAGTACTTC.

The gene calls are TRBV4-2 and TRBJ2-7; D is ambiguous. Trimming shortened V by 0 bases and J by 2 bases, and 11 bases separated the two germline ends. The CDR3 is made up of 15 amino acids. The germline V gene encodes CDR1 LGHNA and CDR2 YNFKEQ. Written as DNA, the CDR3 is TGTGCCAGCAGCCAAGAATACACAGACCCCTACGAGCAGTACTTC. This gives the protein CASSQEYTDPYEQYF.

The chain recombines TRBV4-1 with TRBJ2-7, with 9 positions matching TRBD2. From germline, CDR1 is MGHRA and CDR2 YSYEKL. This CDR3 region has 16 residues. The V segment lost 2 bases and the J segment 5 bases; nucleotides outside the gene matches: 10. CDR3 DNA sequence: TGCGCCAGCAGCCAACCGTTCCGCGGGAGGGACCACGAGCAGTACTTC. Its protein product is CASSQPFRGRDHEQYF.

CDR3 in DNA: TGTGCCAGCAGCTTCGGACGGCTCACAGATACGCAGTATTTT. Protein: CASSFGRLTDTQYF. V gene TRBV7-9 combines with J gene TRBJ2-3, with D uncertain. V gave up 3 bases and J gave up 2 bases, with 9 bases separating them. This CDR3 region has 14 residues. Germline values: CDR1 SEHNR, CDR2 FQNEAQ (reference sequence).

This chain joins TRBV7-8 and TRBJ2-1; D not certain. The germline V and J ends were trimmed by 5 bases and 0 bases, with 11 bases remaining between them. This CDR3 is built from 15 residues. The V gene's germline CDR1 is SGHVS and CDR2 FQNEAQ. The CDR3 coding sequence is TGTGCCAGCAGCCAGGACCAGAGCTCCTACAATGAGCAGTTCTTC. Encoded protein: CASSQDQSSYNEQFF.

The gene calls are TRBV12-2 and TRBJ2-6. TRBV12-2 is flagged as a pseudogene. The CDR3 loop spans 18 amino acids. CDR3: CASRLDPGRYSGANVLTF. The CDR3 coding sequence is TGTGCAAGTCGCTTAGATCCGGGACGTTACTCTGGGGCCAACGTCCTGACTTTC.

This clone was seen a single time. V gene TRBV19 combines with J gene TRBJ1-1, with D perhaps TRBD1 (5 bases). The CDR3 is made up of 14 amino acids. Germline V gives CDR1 LNHDA, CDR2 SQIVND (reference sequence). V lost 7 bases, J lost 5 bases, and 17 bases lay in between. The CDR3 loop is CASTKGQLRTEAFF. The CDR3, as DNA: TGTGCCAGTACCAAGGGGCAGCTAAGAACTGAAGCTTTCTTT.

This clone was counted only a few times. The chain recombines TRBV5-4 with TRBJ1-2, with a weak D call TRBD1 (5 bases). The germline gives CDR1 SGHNT, CDR2 YYREEE (reference sequence). Trimming shortened V by 4 bases and J by 1 base, and 8 bases separated the two germline ends. The CDR3 contains 13 residues. CDR3 DNA: TGTGCCAGCAGCCGGGACGGTAACTATGGCTACACCTTC. Its translation: CASSRDGNYGYTF. Full variable domain (missing parts from reference TRBV5-4 and TRBJ1-2): ETGVTQSPTHLIKTRGQQVTLRCSSQSGHNTVSWYQQALGQGPQFIFQYYREEENGRGNFPPRFSGLQFPNYSSELNVNALELDDSALYLCASSRDGNYGYTFGSGTRLTVV.